Listed below are T cell receptor beta chains from one sample, sequenced in a study of cytomegalovirus exposure and HLA in healthy donors. Method: immunoSEQ multiplex PCR; TCRdb's copy keeps in-frame clones and lacks some. In the table there are 120,000 to 150,000 clones, more than 85% of which are singletons. Source material: PBMCs. The receptors here all came from a man younger than 35 in good health and CMV-seropositive. Both conserved end residues are part of each CDR3. Each record gives: J gene, D gene, V gene, clone size, CDR3 DNA, CDR3 protein. D genes are given only for firm matches. Size tells how often a clone was seen (once, few, many) or the class of an expanded clone, and some rows leave it out.

J: TRBJ1-2
D: .
V: TRBV19
size: .
DNA: TGTGCCAGTAGTATTGAGGACAAGATTCGCGGCTACACCTTC
CDR3: CASSIEDKIRGYTF

J: TRBJ1-2
D: .
V: TRBV5-1
size: few
DNA: TGCGCCAGCAGCCCACAGGGTAGCCCTTCCTATGGCTACACCTTC
CDR3: CASSPQGSPSYGYTF

J: TRBJ2-1
D: .
V: TRBV4-2
size: .
DNA: TGTGCCAGCAGCCAAGATTGGGGAGTTTCCTACAATGAGCAGTTCTTC
CDR3: CASSQDWGVSYNEQFF

J: TRBJ1-1
D: .
V: TRBV7-9
size: .
DNA: TGTGCCAGCAGCGAAGCGACAGATGAAGCTTTCTTT
CDR3: CASSEATDEAFF

J: TRBJ1-1
D: TRBD1
V: TRBV5-6
size: .
DNA: TGTGCCAGCAGCTTGGGGACAGGGTACACTGAAGCTTTCTTT
CDR3: CASSLGTGYTEAFF

J: TRBJ2-3
D: TRBD2
V: TRBV4-1
size: .
DNA: TGCGCCAGCAGCCTTACTAGCGGGTCTCGCACAGATACGCAGTATTTT
CDR3: CASSLTSGSRTDTQYF

J: TRBJ2-7
D: .
V: TRBV7-7
size: .
DNA: TGTGCTAGCAGCGTGCCCGGGACTTACGAGCAGTACTTC
CDR3: CASSVPGTYEQYF

J: TRBJ2-4
D: .
V: TRBV30
size: .
DNA: TGTGCCTGGAGTGTAGGAGGGAGTGGAAACATTCAGTACTTC
CDR3: CAWSVGGSGNIQYF

J: TRBJ2-1
D: .
V: TRBV19
size: .
DNA: TGTGCCAGTAGTCTTAGCGGAGGTGGGTACAATGAGCAGTTCTTC
CDR3: CASSLSGGGYNEQFF

J: TRBJ1-4
D: .
V: TRBV7-9
size: .
DNA: TGTGCCAGCAGCTATACAGGGCAGGGGACTAATGAAAAACTGTTTTTT
CDR3: CASSYTGQGTNEKLFF

J: TRBJ1-1
D: .
V: TRBV7-9
size: .
DNA: TGTGCCAGCAGCCCAGACCGGGGAGGGCGCACTGAAGCTTTCTTT
CDR3: CASSPDRGGRTEAFF

J: TRBJ1-2
D: .
V: TRBV6-5
size: .
DNA: TGTGCCAGCCATCATCGTCGGGGTGGCTACACCTTC
CDR3: CASHHRRGGYTF

J: TRBJ1-1
D: .
V: TRBV6-9
size: .
DNA: TGTGCCAGCAGTTATGATACAGGAGTAATGAACACTGAAGCTTTCTTT
CDR3: CASSYDTGVMNTEAFF

J: TRBJ2-1
D: TRBD2
V: TRBV5-4
size: .
DNA: TGTGCCAGCAGTTATCAGATCAGCGGGAGCTCCTACAATGAGCAGTTCTTC
CDR3: CASSYQISGSSYNEQFF

J: TRBJ1-1
D: TRBD1
V: TRBV4-2
size: .
DNA: TGTGCCAGCAGCCAAGATCTGCGACAGGGGTTGAACACTGAAGCTTTCTTT
CDR3: CASSQDLRQGLNTEAFF

J: TRBJ2-2
D: .
V: TRBV6-1
size: .
DNA: TGTGCCAGCAGTGAGTTGCGGATGAACACCGGGGAGCTGTTTTTT
CDR3: CASSELRMNTGELFF

J: TRBJ2-1
D: TRBD2
V: TRBV7-3
size: .
DNA: TGTGCCAGCAGCTTAGGTTGGACTAGCGGGACCGTCTACAATGAGCAGTTCTTC
CDR3: CASSLGWTSGTVYNEQFF

J: TRBJ2-2
D: TRBD2
V: TRBV27
size: once
DNA: TGTGCCAGCAGGCCACTAGCGGGGTTTATCGGGGAGCTGTTTTTT
CDR3: CASRPLAGFIGELFF

J: TRBJ2-5
D: .
V: TRBV7-9
size: few
DNA: TGTGCCAGCAGCCCAGAGACAGGCCTAGAGACCCAGTACTTC
CDR3: CASSPETGLETQYF

J: TRBJ2-7
D: TRBD1
V: TRBV2
size: .
DNA: TGTGCCAGCAGTGAACGACGACAGGGGATATTCTCCTACGAGCAGTACTTC
CDR3: CASSERRQGIFSYEQYF

J: TRBJ1-2
D: TRBD1
V: TRBV11-2
size: .
DNA: TGTGCCAGCAGCGAGGGACAGGTTACTTCGGAGAATGGCTACACCTTC
CDR3: CASSEGQVTSENGYTF

J: TRBJ2-3
D: TRBD2
V: TRBV5-1
size: .
DNA: TGCGCCAGCAGCTTCTGGCTAGCGGGGGGGCCGACAGATACGCAGTATTTT
CDR3: CASSFWLAGGPTDTQYF

J: TRBJ1-2
D: .
V: TRBV10-3
size: .
DNA: TGTGCCATCAGTGAGAACGACAGTCTATCGTTGTATGGCTACACCTTC
CDR3: CAISENDSLSLYGYTF

J: TRBJ1-5
D: .
V: TRBV6-5
size: .
DNA: TGTGCCAGCAGGTTGAACTACGGGGTCAATCAGCCCCAGCATTTT
CDR3: CASRLNYGVNQPQHF

J: TRBJ2-4
D: .
V: TRBV6-6
size: .
DNA: TGTGCCAGCAGTCTTGGACAGACTCTAGCCAAAAACATTCAGTACTTC
CDR3: CASSLGQTLAKNIQYF

J: TRBJ1-5
D: .
V: TRBV5-6
size: .
DNA: TGTGCCAGCAGCTTGTCCCCTGTGTTCCAGCCCCAGCATTTT
CDR3: CASSLSPVFQPQHF

J: TRBJ1-2
D: TRBD1
V: TRBV18
size: .
DNA: TGTGCCAGCTCAGGGACAGGGATAAACTATGGCTACACCTTC
CDR3: CASSGTGINYGYTF

J: TRBJ1-2
D: .
V: TRBV10-3
size: .
DNA: TGTGCCATCGGAGTTTATGGCTACACCTTC
CDR3: CAIGVYGYTF

J: TRBJ1-2
D: TRBD1
V: TRBV2
size: .
DNA: TGTGCCAGCAGTCCGACAGGGACCAACTATGGCTACACCTTC
CDR3: CASSPTGTNYGYTF

J: TRBJ1-3
D: .
V: TRBV29-1
size: .
DNA: TGCAGCGTTGTTTACCCGCGCACTGGAAACACCATATATTTT
CDR3: CSVVYPRTGNTIYF

J: TRBJ1-2
D: .
V: TRBV6-5
size: .
DNA: TGTGCCAGCAGTTACTCCGAAGGGGCTAAGGGCTACACCTTC
CDR3: CASSYSEGAKGYTF

J: TRBJ2-4
D: TRBD1
V: TRBV6-5
size: few
DNA: TGTGCCAGCCAAAACGGACAGGGATTAAACATTCAGTACTTC
CDR3: CASQNGQGLNIQYF

J: TRBJ1-2
D: .
V: TRBV5-6
size: .
DNA: TGTGCCAGCAGCTTGGGGGGCACAGATGGCTACACCTTC
CDR3: CASSLGGTDGYTF

J: TRBJ2-1
D: .
V: TRBV13
size: once
DNA: TGTGCCAGCAGCCAGTATACAGGGTCCTACAATGAGCAGTTCTTC
CDR3: CASSQYTGSYNEQFF

J: TRBJ2-7
D: TRBD1
V: TRBV11-3
size: once
DNA: TGTGCCAGCAGCTTATTCAGGGGGATACCCTACGAGCAGTACTTC
CDR3: CASSLFRGIPYEQYF

J: TRBJ1-6
D: .
V: TRBV7-9
size: once
DNA: TGTGCCAGCAGCTCAGCAGACAAGAACAATTCACCCCTCCACTTT
CDR3: CASSSADKNNSPLHF

J: TRBJ1-2
D: .
V: TRBV29-1
size: .
DNA: TGCAGCGTTGAAGCGTCGTGGGGCAGGGATTATGGCTACACCTTC
CDR3: CSVEASWGRDYGYTF

J: TRBJ1-1
D: .
V: TRBV6-1
size: .
DNA: TGTGCCAGCAGTGAATTTGCAGGGATCACTGAAGCTTTCTTT
CDR3: CASSEFAGITEAFF